Each of the 25 T cell receptor beta chains below was sequenced from the same sample in a study of T-cell memory formation after mild COVID-19. TCRdb reprocessed the 5' RACE reads with MiXCR, giving one entry per CDR3 protein. The sample consists of about 320,000 distinct CDR3 sequences, roughly an eighth of them appearing once. Material for sequencing was PBMCs or a T cell subset sorted from them (not recorded which). The receptors were gathered from a man between 18 and 29 years old who had mild COVID-19 (a few samples of this study predate the infection). Cell type and time point are not known.

This clonotype was counted between two and nine times. V gene TRBV7-2 combines with J gene TRBJ2-3; 10 nucleotides match TRBD2. CDR1 SGHTA and CDR2 FQGNSA come from the germline V gene. Trimming at V came to 8 bases and at J to 5 bases, leaving 4 bases not matched to a gene. The CDR3 sequence is 13 residues long. In DNA, the CDR3 is TGTGCCAGCTGGAGCGGGGGGGGAGATACGCAGTATTTT. It translates to CASWSGGGDTQYF. Together with reference TRBV7-2 and TRBJ2-3, the CDR3 gives the full variable domain: GAGVSQSPSNKVTEKGKDVELRCDPISGHTALYWYRQSLGQGLEFLIYFQGNSAPDKSGLPSDRFSAERTGGSVSTLTIQRTQQEDSAVYLCASWSGGGDTQYFGPGTRLTVL.

This clonotype was seen a handful of times. The J gene is TRBJ1-1, the V gene TRBV7-2; D is unresolved. Germline CDR1 SGHTA, CDR2 FQGNSA. Trimming pared 6 bases from V and 5 bases from J, leaving 16 bases between. There are 14 residues in the CDR3. CDR3 nucleotide sequence: TGTGCCAGCAGTATAGACCCTGGGAGGACTGAAGCTTTCTTT. It encodes CASSIDPGRTEAFF.

In its sample, this clonotype was seen many times. The CDR3 DNA reads TGTGCCAGCTCACCACCTTCACGGGCCGACACTGAAGCTTTCTTT. Its protein is CASSPPSRADTEAFF. The chain couples TRBV18 to TRBJ1-1; D is unresolved. Between the trimmed V and J ends, which lost 0 bases and 3 bases, there was a span of 11 bases. The CDR3 is 15 amino acids. Germline CDR1 is KGHSH and CDR2 is LQKENI.

The sample holds a few counts of this clonotype. This sequence joins TRBV20-1 and TRBJ1-1; D remains unclear. Trimming removed 5 bases from V and 1 base from J, with 17 bases in between. The V gene's germline CDR1 is DFQATT and CDR2 SNEGSKA (reference sequence). The CDR3 is 15 amino acids. The CDR3 spells CSASPHRGGNTEAFF. The CDR3 bases are TGCAGTGCTTCCCCGCACCGGGGTGGGAACACTGAAGCTTTCTTT.

There are a few counts of this clonotype. The chain employs TRBV12-3 or TRBV12-4 and TRBJ1-1; D is undetermined. The CDR3 is 14 residues long. Trimming stripped 3 bases from V and 6 bases from J, with 14 bases between. CDR3 in DNA: TGTGCCAGCAGTTTCAGCGGGCCAAGCGCTGAAGCTTTCTTT. Encoded protein: CASSFSGPSAEAFF.

This clonotype was detected only a few times. The chain carries TRBV4-1 and TRBJ1-4; D gene ambiguous. The CDR3 covers 17 residues. Between the trimmed V and J ends, which lost 5 bases and 0 bases, there was a span of 16 bases. Germline assignment: CDR1 MGHRA and CDR2 YSYEKL. CDR3 region: CASSLGRRLSTNEKLFF. The CDR3 DNA reads as TGCGCCAGCAGCTTAGGCCGGCGTCTTTCAACTAATGAAAAACTGTTTTTT.

This clonotype was detected only a few times. V usage is TRBV2 and J usage is TRBJ1-2; TRBD1 agrees at 8 bases. V gave up 6 bases and J gave up 5 bases; unmatched junction bases: 11. Germline lookup yields CDR1 SNHLY and CDR2 FYNNEI. The CDR3 loop spans 15 amino acids. CDR3 nucleotides: TGTGCCAGCAGCGTCGGACAGGGAGGTGATTATGGCTACACCTTC. Its translation is CASSVGQGGDYGYTF.

The CDR3 here is CASSLMGLGVMNTEAFF. The CDR3 DNA follows: TGCGCCAGCAGCTTGATGGGCCTTGGGGTGATGAACACTGAAGCTTTCTTT. The chain employs TRBV5-1 and TRBJ1-1, with D unresolved. Between the trimmed V and J ends, which lost 1 base and 0 bases, there was a span of 16 bases. This CDR3 region has 17 residues. Germline V CDR1 and CDR2: SGHRS, YFSETQ.

This clonotype was counted many times. The V and J genes are TRBV12-3 or TRBV12-4 and TRBJ2-3; D is uncertain. This CDR3 contains 12 residues. The V end was cut by 2 bases, the J end by 6 bases, with 6 bases between. CDR3 sequence: CASSLTSDTQYF. For the CDR3, the DNA is TGTGCCAGCAGTTTAACATCGGATACGCAGTATTTT.

This clonotype turned up a few times. The rearrangement joins TRBV29-1 to TRBJ2-1, with D hard to call. V was shortened by 5 bases and J by 7 bases, with 15 bases between the two germline ends. CDR3 size: 13 residues. Germline V gene data show CDR1 as SQVTM and CDR2 as ANQGSEA. The CDR3 DNA reads TGCAGCGTTTTAGTCTTAACAGCGAATGAGCAGTTCTTC. It specifies CSVLVLTANEQFF.

The rearrangement joins TRBV18 to TRBJ2-7, with 7 positions matching TRBD2. Germline V gene sequence: CDR1 KGHSH, CDR2 LQKENI. The CDR3 runs 15 residues. After removal of 6 bases from V and 6 bases from J, the junction contained 14 bases not matched to a gene. CDR3 coding DNA: TGTGCCAGCTCCCCATCTAGCGGCCTTGATCTCGAGCAGTACTTC. This gives the protein CASSPSSGLDLEQYF.

This clonotype was counted at least ten times. The chain links TRBV7-3 to TRBJ1-1, with 7 positions matching TRBD1. This CDR3 contains 15 residues. The germline CDR1 and CDR2 sequences are SGHTA and FQGTGA. V lost 1 base, J lost 2 bases, and 4 bases stayed unmatched. The CDR3 sequence: CASSLSPGGNTEAFF. The CDR3 nucleotides read TGTGCCAGCAGCTTAAGTCCAGGGGGAAACACTGAAGCTTTCTTT.

The gene calls are TRBV6-5 and TRBJ1-2; 11 bases match TRBD1. Germline V CDR1 and CDR2: MNHEY, SVGAGI. Trimming removed 6 bases from V and 0 bases from J; junction bases left unmatched: 6. There are 16 residues in the CDR3. The DNA of the CDR3 is TGTGCCAGCAGCGAAGGACAGGGGGCAGCTAACTATGGCTACACCTTC. This translates into CASSEGQGAANYGYTF.

The chain combines TRBV5-4 with TRBJ2-1, with 7 bases matching TRBD1. V lost 0 bases and J lost 5; bases outside the gene matches: 11. This CDR3 contains 17 residues. Germline CDR1 SGHNT, CDR2 YYREEE (reference sequence). CDR3 nucleotide sequence: TGTGCCAGCAGCTTGGGATCGACAGGGACGGGTCACAATGAGCAGTTCTTC. Protein product: CASSLGSTGTGHNEQFF.

The chain employs TRBV5-6 and TRBJ2-3; no definite D call. This CDR3 region has 16 residues. With 2 bases removed from V and 2 bases from J, the gap between germline ends came to 15 bases. Germline V lookup: CDR1 SGHDT, CDR2 YYEEEE. The CDR3 DNA reads TGTGCCAGCAGCTTTGGTCACCCCGAGGACACAGATACGCAGTATTTT. This encodes CASSFGHPEDTDTQYF.

This clonotype was counted a few times. The chain joins TRBV4-2 to TRBJ2-5, with 8 nucleotides matching TRBD1. The CDR3 has 15 residues. Germline lookup yields CDR1 LGHNA and CDR2 YNFKEQ. V trimming: 5 bases; J trimming: 5 bases; junction bases outside the gene matches: 10. The CDR3 sequence is CASSSSPGGFETQYF. DNA of the CDR3: TGTGCCAGCAGCTCCTCCCCAGGGGGCTTCGAGACCCAGTACTTC.

The rearrangement joins TRBV24-1 to TRBJ2-2; 8 bases are shared with TRBD1. This CDR3 region has 16 residues. Trimming removed 4 bases from V and 2 bases from J; junction bases left unmatched: 5. CDR1 and CDR2 (germline): KGHDR, SFDVKD. The CDR3 region is CATSEHRGSNTGELFF. CDR3 nucleotide sequence: TGTGCCACCAGTGAGCACAGGGGGTCCAACACCGGGGAGCTGTTTTTT.

In this sample, this clonotype turned up a few times. The chain has TRBV29-1 and TRBJ1-2, with 9 bases identical to TRBD1. The length of the CDR3 is 15 residues. The junction had 9 bases not matched to a gene; V was cut back by 4 bases and J by 3 bases. In germline, CDR1 is SQVTM, CDR2 ANQGSEA. As DNA, the CDR3 is TGCAGCGTTGGAATGGAGACAGGGGGGTACTATGGCTACACCTTC. Protein sequence: CSVGMETGGYYGYTF.

This clonotype was seen only a few times. The chain is built from TRBV3-1 and TRBJ1-1, with D unresolved. The V and J ends lost 3 bases and 2 bases respectively, with 7 bases between them. The CDR3 has 13 amino acids. Germline CDR1 reads LGHDT; CDR2 reads YNNKEL (reference sequence). In DNA form, the CDR3 reads TGTGCCAGCAGCCACCAGGCTAACACTGAAGCTTTCTTT. Residues: CASSHQANTEAFF.

This clonotype has a count of ten or more. This chain uses TRBV12-3 or TRBV12-4 with TRBJ2-3, with TRBD2 matching over 7 bases. This CDR3 contains 15 residues. V lost 3 bases to trimming and J lost 6 bases; unmatched junction nucleotides: 9. For the CDR3, the DNA is TGTGCCAGCAGTTTCAGTCAGATAGCGGGCGATACGCAGTATTTT. It specifies CASSFSQIAGDTQYF.

This chain joins TRBV7-8 and TRBJ2-3; D remains ambiguous. Germline CDR1 and CDR2: SGHVS and FQNEAQ. V dropped 5 bases and J dropped 0 bases, with 18 bases sitting between them. This CDR3 spans 17 amino acids. The CDR3 here is CASSGPLTATSTDTQYF. The CDR3 DNA sequence: TGTGCCAGCAGCGGGCCCTTGACGGCGACTAGCACAGATACGCAGTATTTT.

V and J are TRBV12-3 or TRBV12-4 and TRBJ2-5, with D hard to call. V lost 3 bases, J lost 2 bases, and 7 bases lay in between. There are 13 residues in the CDR3. The CDR3 region is CASSFTDQETQYF. CDR3 DNA sequence: TGTGCCAGCAGTTTTACCGATCAAGAGACCCAGTACTTC.

This clonotype occurred a few times. V usage is TRBV27 and J usage is TRBJ2-1, with 7 bases matching TRBD1. CDR1 is MNHEY, CDR2 SMNVEV, per germline (reference sequence). The V gene end was trimmed by 8 bases and the J gene end by 3 bases; junction bases not matched to a gene: 10. This CDR3 contains 15 residues. CDR3 protein: CASFPLGQIYNEQFF. The CDR3 nucleotides are TGTGCCAGCTTTCCCCTGGGACAGATCTACAATGAGCAGTTCTTC.

In this sample, this clonotype turned up many times. V and J are TRBV5-1 and TRBJ2-7, with D uncertain. The CDR3 length is 13 residues. Trimming stripped 0 bases from V and 2 bases from J, with 6 bases between. Germline-derived CDR1 and CDR2 are SGHRS and YFSETQ. CDR3: CASSLDPTYEQYF. For the CDR3, the DNA is TGCGCCAGCAGCTTGGATCCAACCTACGAGCAGTACTTC.

The chain couples TRBV5-5 to TRBJ1-6; 10 positions match TRBD1. This CDR3 comprises 20 residues. J lost 14 bases, V lost 3 bases, and 26 bases had no gene match. Germline CDR1 reads SGHKS; CDR2 reads YYEKEE (reference sequence). This chain's CDR3 is CASSYNPDGTGALDLLTLHF. For the CDR3, the DNA is TGTGCCAGCAGCTATAACCCCGACGGGACAGGGGCCCTCGACTTACTCACCCTCCACTTT.